This T cell receptor (beta chain) was sequenced in a study of Graves' ophthalmopathy and Graves' hyperthyroidism. General observations from the study: Both an approximately 71% sensitivity and an approximately 76% specificity characterized the model's predictions of ophthalmopathy progression.

Other autoimmune diseases, uncontrolled infections, pregnancy or lactation led to the exclusion of patients. The PBMCs originated from roughly 10 ml of fresh peripheral blood. Germline-derived CDR1 and CDR2 are LGHDT and YNNKEL (reference sequence). V lost 0 bases and J lost 5, with 4 bases in between. The CDR3 totals 12 residues. This clonotype was detected ten times or more. What it recognizes is unknown. CDR3 regions of TCR beta were amplified from RNA transcripts. First-round RT-PCR with HTBI primers preceded a second-round multiplex PCR. TCRdb reprocessed the multiplex PCR reads with MiXCR, giving one entry per CDR3 protein. The sample holds fewer than 600,000 distinct CDR3 sequences, around an eighth seen once.

Material for sequencing was blood. The genes are TRBV3-1 and TRBJ2-5; the D is unclear. The source of this sequence is a woman between 25 and 40 years old with Graves' ophthalmopathy. This CDR3 reads CASSQEPETQYF. DNA of the CDR3: TGTGCCAGCAGCCAAGAACCCGAGACCCAGTACTTC.